The sequence of this T cell receptor beta chain was determined in a study of cytomegalovirus exposure and HLA in healthy donors. The CDR3 extends over 14 amino acids. Germline assignment: CDR1 LNHNV and CDR2 YYDKDF (reference sequence). Between the trimmed V and J ends, which lost 9 bases and 3 bases, there was a span of 18 bases. TCRdb's table, derived via immunoSEQ multiplex PCR, lists solely in-frame clones and lacks some. Of about 120,000 clones listed, more than 85% were seen once; the top ten hold roughly 4.4%. Sequenced: PBMCs. This sequence originates from a man aged 18 to 35 in good health and CMV-seropositive. The chain employs TRBV15 and TRBJ2-7; D might be TRBD2 (6 bases). The CDR3 bases are TGTGCCACAAGGAAGGGACGGGAGAACTACGAGCAGTACTTC. Translated: CATRKGRENYEQYF.